What follows are 6 T cell receptor beta chains derived from one specimen sequenced in a study of control samples from healthy donors and cancer patients. The method was immunoSEQ multiplex PCR; TCRdb's version includes in-frame clones alone and lacks a portion of them. The profile shows some 30,000 clones, 91% of them singletons. Sequencing was done on a sample of PBMCs. These receptor sequences come from a man aged 50-60 years with lung cancer.

V usage is TRBV2 and J usage is TRBJ2-2; TRBD2 matches at 7 bases. The CDR3 loop spans 14 amino acids. CDR1 and CDR2 from the germline V gene are SNHLY and FYNNEI. The ends lost 2 bases at V and 5 bases at J; junction bases unmatched: 2. The CDR3 coding sequence is TGTGCCAGCAGTGAACAGGGAGGGACCGGGGAGCTGTTTTTT. It yields the protein CASSEQGGTGELFF.

This chain links TRBV6-5 with TRBJ2-3; D is unresolved. This CDR3 spans 14 amino acids. V was clipped by 8 bases and J by 1 base, with 13 bases between them. From germline, CDR1 is MNHEY and CDR2 SVGAGI. The CDR3: CASSRTMGTDTQYF. The CDR3 DNA is TGTGCCAGCTCCCGGACGATGGGCACAGATACGCAGTATTTT.

This clone was counted only a few times. The chain carries TRBV14 and TRBJ2-7; 12 positions agree with TRBD2. Germline V lookup: CDR1 SGHDN, CDR2 FVKESK. CDR3 length equals 19 residues. After removal of 1 base from V and 2 bases from J, the junction contained 12 bases not matched to a gene. The CDR3 nucleotides are TGTGCCAGCAGCCAAGGAATACTAGCGGGGGGTGTTAAACCCTACGAGCAGTACTTC. This gives the protein CASSQGILAGGVKPYEQYF. The whole variable domain, filled in from reference TRBV14 and TRBJ2-7, reads EAGVTQFPSHSVIEKGQTVTLRCDPISGHDNLYWYRRVMGKEIKFLLHFVKESKQDESGMPNNRFLAERTGGTYSTLKVQPAELEDSGVYFCASSQGILAGGVKPYEQYFGPGTRLTVT.

CDR3 DNA sequence: TGTGCCAGCAGCCCTTACAGGACCGCGAACACCGGGGAGCTGTTTTTT. It specifies CASSPYRTANTGELFF. The rearrangement links TRBV9 to TRBJ2-2, with D perhaps matching TRBD1 (5 bases). Germline CDR1 is SGDLS and CDR2 is YYNGEE. Trimming left V 4 bases short and J 0 bases short, with 13 bases between. CDR3 size: 16 residues.

V gene TRBV6-1 combines with J gene TRBJ1-5; possible D gene TRBD1, 6 bases. This CDR3 comprises 15 residues. Germline-derived CDR1 and CDR2 are MNHNS and SASEGT. Trimming took off 3 bases at V and 2 bases at J, with 11 bases between the two ends. The CDR3 nucleotides are TGTGCCAGCAGTGACAGGGGCATACGCAATCAGCCCCAGCATTTT. Translation: CASSDRGIRNQPQHF.

This clone is a singleton in its sample. This chain joins TRBV29-1 and TRBJ2-5; D is ambiguous. The V and J ends lost 0 bases and 5 bases respectively, with 7 bases between them. CDR1 is SQVTM, CDR2 ANQGSEA, per germline. This CDR3 is 12 amino acids long. CDR3 nucleotide sequence: TGCAGCGTTGAAGATTTCCAGGAGACCCAGTACTTC. Residues: CSVEDFQETQYF. The full variable domain, its missing parts supplied by reference TRBV29-1 and TRBJ2-5, is SAVISQKPSRDICQRGTSLTIQCQVDSQVTMMFWYRQQPGQSLTLIATANQGSEATYESGFVIDKFPISRPNLTFSTLTVSNMSPEDSSIYLCSVEDFQETQYFGPGTRLLVL.